Here is one T cell receptor beta chain with its context. The data belong to a study of blood T cell repertoires in COVID-19. Study as a whole: Sites across the United States, Italy and Spain contributed samples from acute and convalescent COVID-19. Sources were T cells, B-cell-depleted T cells, or PBMCs; the material itself was cDNA or gDNA.

Germline V gene sequence: CDR1 SGHTS, CDR2 YDEGEE. This CDR3 has 14 residues. V dropped 4 bases and J dropped 4 bases, with 14 bases sitting between them. Generated by immunoSEQ multiplex PCR, the TCRdb table keeps only in-frame clones and is missing some. The table has under 85,000 clones, roughly four fifths seen once. V and J are TRBV5-8 and TRBJ1-1, with a weak D call TRBD1 (5 bases). Sequenced sample: peripheral blood. The source of this sequence is a woman older than 75 with active or convalescent COVID-19. CDR3 DNA sequence: TGTGCCAGCAGCACTCGTGGGGCAGGCACTGAAGCTTTCTTT. It specifies CASSTRGAGTEAFF.